The rows below give T cell receptor beta chains drawn from one sample of a study of CD8 T cells in ankylosing spondylitis. TCRdb re-analysed the 5' RACE reads in MiXCR, keeping a single row per CDR3 protein. The data hold 700,000 to 850,000 distinct CDR3 sequences, with approximately 12% observed a single time. The source material was blood, either unsorted or a sorted T cell fraction (not recorded which). These TCRs come from a male donor with ankylosing spondylitis. Both conserved end residues are part of each CDR3. The D gene is left open where the match is weak. Not all rows give a size; the values are once, few, many and, for expanded clones, a class.

v_call: TRBV28
clone_size: .
d_call: .
j_call: TRBJ1-2
cdr3_aa: CASSVRDAQNYGYTF
cdr3_nt: TGTGCCAGCAGTGTCCGGGACGCACAGAACTATGGCTACACCTTC

v_call: TRBV20-1
clone_size: .
d_call: .
j_call: TRBJ2-1
cdr3_aa: CSARKIRVFTSYNEQFF
cdr3_nt: TGCAGTGCTAGGAAAATTAGAGTTTTTACTTCCTACAATGAGCAGTTCTTC

v_call: TRBV5-1
clone_size: .
d_call: .
j_call: TRBJ1-5
cdr3_aa: CASSRVENTDTQHF
cdr3_nt: TGCGCCAGCAGCCGGGTCGAGAACACAGATACGCAGCATTTT

v_call: TRBV4-2
clone_size: many
d_call: TRBD1
j_call: TRBJ2-2
cdr3_aa: CASSLQGQGGELFF
cdr3_nt: TGTGCCAGCAGCTTACAGGGGCAGGGCGGGGAGCTGTTTTTT

v_call: TRBV10-3
clone_size: .
d_call: .
j_call: TRBJ1-5
cdr3_aa: CAISREVNGPQHF
cdr3_nt: TGTGCCATCTCTAGGGAGGTGAATGGGCCCCAGCATTTT

v_call: TRBV6-1
clone_size: few
d_call: TRBD1
j_call: TRBJ1-6
cdr3_aa: CASSRQGGDGSPLHF
cdr3_nt: TGTGCCAGCAGTCGACAGGGGGGGGATGGTTCACCCCTCCACTTT

v_call: TRBV20-1
clone_size: .
d_call: TRBD2
j_call: TRBJ2-3
cdr3_aa: CSVTTSGTDTQYF
cdr3_nt: TGCAGTGTGACGACTAGCGGTACAGATACGCAGTATTTT

v_call: TRBV5-1
clone_size: many
d_call: .
j_call: TRBJ2-5
cdr3_aa: CASSLQGSDETQYF
cdr3_nt: TGCGCCAGCAGCTTACAGGGTTCGGACGAGACCCAGTACTTC

v_call: TRBV18
clone_size: .
d_call: .
j_call: TRBJ2-3
cdr3_aa: CASSPSVDTDTQYF
cdr3_nt: TGTGCCAGCTCACCATCCGTGGACACAGATACGCAGTATTTT

v_call: TRBV5-6
clone_size: .
d_call: .
j_call: TRBJ1-1
cdr3_aa: CASSPLLGSMNTEAFF
cdr3_nt: TGTGCCAGCAGCCCACTTTTGGGTTCCATGAACACTGAAGCTTTCTTT

v_call: TRBV7-2
clone_size: .
d_call: .
j_call: TRBJ1-2
cdr3_aa: CASSFYQDYGYTF
cdr3_nt: TGTGCCAGCAGCTTTTACCAGGATTATGGCTACACCTTC

v_call: TRBV7-9
clone_size: few
d_call: .
j_call: TRBJ2-2
cdr3_aa: CASPQGTPHTGELFF
cdr3_nt: TGTGCCAGCCCTCAGGGGACCCCCCACACCGGGGAGCTGTTTTTT

v_call: TRBV13
clone_size: .
d_call: TRBD2
j_call: TRBJ2-5
cdr3_aa: CASRLTSGYQETQYF
cdr3_nt: TGTGCCAGCAGACTAACTAGCGGGTACCAAGAGACCCAGTACTTC

v_call: TRBV20-1
clone_size: few
d_call: TRBD2
j_call: TRBJ2-6
cdr3_aa: CSAAGDYSGANVLTF
cdr3_nt: TGCAGTGCTGCTGGGGACTACTCTGGGGCCAACGTCCTGACTTTC

v_call: TRBV20-1
clone_size: few
d_call: .
j_call: TRBJ2-3
cdr3_aa: CSARPRRAPGDTQYF
cdr3_nt: TGCAGTGCTAGACCCCGTCGTGCGCCTGGCGATACGCAGTATTTT

v_call: TRBV6-2/TRBV6-3
clone_size: many
d_call: .
j_call: TRBJ1-1
cdr3_aa: CASSLLQGSEAFF
cdr3_nt: TGTGCCAGCAGTTTGCTTCAGGGCTCTGAAGCTTTCTTT

v_call: TRBV9
clone_size: few
d_call: TRBD1
j_call: TRBJ1-2
cdr3_aa: CASSATGAGAYGYTF
cdr3_nt: TGTGCCAGCAGCGCCACAGGGGCCGGTGCCTATGGCTACACCTTC

v_call: TRBV4-2
clone_size: .
d_call: TRBD1
j_call: TRBJ2-5
cdr3_aa: CASSQQGQGQETQYF
cdr3_nt: TGTGCCAGCAGCCAACAGGGACAGGGCCAAGAGACCCAGTACTTC

v_call: TRBV20-1
clone_size: many
d_call: TRBD2
j_call: TRBJ2-3
cdr3_aa: CSAKTSGSTDTQYF
cdr3_nt: TGCAGCGCTAAGACTAGCGGAAGCACAGATACGCAGTATTTT

v_call: TRBV12-3/TRBV12-4
clone_size: .
d_call: .
j_call: TRBJ2-1
cdr3_aa: CASTIQTPYEQFF
cdr3_nt: TGTGCCAGCACCATCCAAACCCCCTATGAGCAGTTCTTC

v_call: TRBV20-1
clone_size: few
d_call: .
j_call: TRBJ2-3
cdr3_aa: CSAAPGDSPTQYF
cdr3_nt: TGCAGTGCTGCCCCCGGAGACTCACCTACGCAGTATTTT

v_call: TRBV20-1
clone_size: few
d_call: TRBD2
j_call: TRBJ2-3
cdr3_aa: CSVGGRPASATDTQYF
cdr3_nt: TGCAGTGTAGGCGGGAGACCCGCGAGCGCCACAGATACGCAGTATTTT

v_call: TRBV29-1
clone_size: many
d_call: .
j_call: TRBJ2-1
cdr3_aa: CSVGVQRTYNEQFF
cdr3_nt: TGCAGCGTTGGGGTCCAGCGGACCTACAATGAGCAGTTCTTC

v_call: TRBV6-1
clone_size: .
d_call: .
j_call: TRBJ1-1
cdr3_aa: CASSEFGGDTEAFF
cdr3_nt: TGTGCCAGCAGTGAGTTCGGGGGGGACACTGAAGCTTTCTTT

v_call: TRBV18
clone_size: few
d_call: TRBD1
j_call: TRBJ2-7
cdr3_aa: CASSPGEGGIYEQYF
cdr3_nt: TGTGCCAGCTCACCAGGGGAAGGGGGCATTTACGAGCAGTACTTC

v_call: TRBV20-1
clone_size: .
d_call: TRBD2
j_call: TRBJ2-3
cdr3_aa: CSALTSGPTDTQYF
cdr3_nt: TGCAGTGCTCTGACTAGCGGTCCCACAGATACGCAGTATTTT

v_call: TRBV10-3
clone_size: few
d_call: .
j_call: TRBJ2-7
cdr3_aa: CAISHRDYEQYF
cdr3_nt: TGTGCCATCAGCCACAGGGACTACGAGCAGTACTTC

v_call: TRBV3-1
clone_size: many
d_call: .
j_call: TRBJ1-2
cdr3_aa: CASSQDGGNYGYTF
cdr3_nt: TGTGCCAGCAGCCAAGATGGGGGGAACTATGGCTACACCTTC

v_call: TRBV4-3
clone_size: few
d_call: TRBD2
j_call: TRBJ2-1
cdr3_aa: CASSQKLAGGSNYNEQFF
cdr3_nt: TGCGCCAGCAGCCAAAAATTAGCGGGAGGGTCGAACTACAATGAGCAGTTCTTC

v_call: TRBV10-3
clone_size: many
d_call: .
j_call: TRBJ1-4
cdr3_aa: CAISEGPNEKLFF
cdr3_nt: TGTGCCATCAGTGAGGGACCTAATGAAAAACTGTTTTTT

v_call: TRBV5-1
clone_size: .
d_call: TRBD2
j_call: TRBJ2-1
cdr3_aa: CASSWTSGIYNEQFF
cdr3_nt: TGCGCCAGCAGCTGGACTAGCGGGATATATAATGAGCAGTTCTTC

v_call: TRBV20-1
clone_size: few
d_call: TRBD1
j_call: TRBJ2-2
cdr3_aa: CSAVQGAGTGELFF
cdr3_nt: TGCAGTGCTGTACAGGGGGCCGGCACCGGGGAGCTGTTTTTT

v_call: TRBV18
clone_size: .
d_call: TRBD1
j_call: TRBJ2-7
cdr3_aa: CASSPPGTGFYEQYF
cdr3_nt: TGTGCCAGCTCACCACCTGGGACAGGGTTCTACGAGCAGTACTTC

v_call: TRBV24-1
clone_size: .
d_call: TRBD1
j_call: TRBJ2-5
cdr3_aa: CATSDSQGWAPQETQYF
cdr3_nt: TGTGCCACCAGTGATTCACAGGGGTGGGCCCCCCAAGAGACCCAGTACTTC

v_call: TRBV6-2/TRBV6-3
clone_size: .
d_call: TRBD2
j_call: TRBJ2-5
cdr3_aa: CASSYSRAGDGETQYF
cdr3_nt: TGTGCCAGCAGTTATTCACGTGCGGGAGATGGAGAGACCCAGTACTTC

v_call: TRBV29-1
clone_size: many
d_call: .
j_call: TRBJ2-1
cdr3_aa: CSLKEGRNEQFF
cdr3_nt: TGCAGCCTCAAGGAAGGGCGCAATGAGCAGTTCTTC

v_call: TRBV20-1
clone_size: .
d_call: .
j_call: TRBJ2-7
cdr3_aa: CSARIYEQYF
cdr3_nt: TGCAGTGCTAGAATCTACGAGCAGTACTTC

v_call: TRBV7-2
clone_size: few
d_call: .
j_call: TRBJ2-7
cdr3_aa: CASSLDQDYEQYF
cdr3_nt: TGTGCCAGCAGCTTAGACCAGGACTACGAGCAGTACTTC

v_call: TRBV29-1
clone_size: .
d_call: TRBD1
j_call: TRBJ1-1
cdr3_aa: CSGDRGVTEAFF
cdr3_nt: TGCAGCGGAGACAGGGGGGTCACTGAAGCTTTCTTT

v_call: TRBV6-5
clone_size: few
d_call: .
j_call: TRBJ2-3
cdr3_aa: CASSYSQTGVEADTQYF
cdr3_nt: TGTGCCAGCAGTTACTCCCAAACTGGAGTAGAAGCAGATACGCAGTATTTT

v_call: TRBV19
clone_size: few
d_call: TRBD2
j_call: TRBJ2-1
cdr3_aa: CASSFSSGSHEQFF
cdr3_nt: TGTGCCAGTAGTTTCTCTAGCGGGTCTCATGAGCAGTTCTTC

v_call: TRBV10-3
clone_size: .
d_call: .
j_call: TRBJ1-1
cdr3_aa: CAISDYRNTEAFF
cdr3_nt: TGTGCCATCAGTGATTACAGGAACACTGAAGCTTTCTTT

v_call: TRBV5-1
clone_size: many
d_call: .
j_call: TRBJ2-7
cdr3_aa: CASSPPAGTFGVQYF
cdr3_nt: TGCGCCAGCAGCCCTCCCGCAGGTACCTTTGGGGTGCAGTACTTC

v_call: TRBV7-2
clone_size: .
d_call: TRBD2
j_call: TRBJ2-1
cdr3_aa: CASSLEAWRGGSQFF
cdr3_nt: TGTGCCAGCAGCTTAGAGGCATGGCGGGGGGGATCGCAGTTCTTC

v_call: TRBV28
clone_size: few
d_call: .
j_call: TRBJ2-7
cdr3_aa: CASRTLDGGSSYEQYF
cdr3_nt: TGTGCCAGCAGGACTCTGGACGGGGGATCCTCCTACGAGCAGTACTTC

v_call: TRBV7-8
clone_size: few
d_call: .
j_call: TRBJ2-7
cdr3_aa: CASTERTLSSYEQYF
cdr3_nt: TGTGCCAGCACCGAGAGGACGTTGAGCTCCTACGAGCAGTACTTC

v_call: TRBV12-3/TRBV12-4
clone_size: few
d_call: .
j_call: TRBJ1-2
cdr3_aa: CASKRLLGSYGYTF
cdr3_nt: TGTGCCAGCAAACGCCTTCTTGGGTCCTATGGCTACACCTTC

v_call: TRBV6-5
clone_size: .
d_call: .
j_call: TRBJ2-1
cdr3_aa: CASSYAASSYNEQFF
cdr3_nt: TGTGCCAGCAGTTACGCCGCAAGCTCCTACAATGAGCAGTTCTTC

v_call: TRBV4-3
clone_size: few
d_call: TRBD2
j_call: TRBJ2-3
cdr3_aa: CASSQISGRAGTDTQYF
cdr3_nt: TGCGCCAGCAGCCAGATTAGCGGGAGGGCCGGCACAGATACGCAGTATTTT

v_call: TRBV28
clone_size: .
d_call: TRBD2
j_call: TRBJ2-7
cdr3_aa: CASSLSVAGGPEQYF
cdr3_nt: TGTGCCAGCAGTTTATCGGTGGCGGGAGGGCCCGAGCAGTACTTC

v_call: TRBV6-2/TRBV6-3
clone_size: many
d_call: .
j_call: TRBJ2-7
cdr3_aa: CASSYGPIHLSYEQYF
cdr3_nt: TGTGCCAGCAGTTACGGACCGATCCATCTCTCCTACGAGCAGTACTTC

v_call: TRBV5-1
clone_size: .
d_call: .
j_call: TRBJ2-2
cdr3_aa: CASSLNDGTGELFF
cdr3_nt: TGCGCCAGCAGCCTGAACGACGGGACCGGGGAGCTGTTTTTT

v_call: TRBV7-2
clone_size: few
d_call: TRBD1
j_call: TRBJ2-7
cdr3_aa: CASSRRRRGNEQYF
cdr3_nt: TGTGCCAGCAGCCGAAGGCGCAGGGGGAACGAGCAGTACTTC

v_call: TRBV20-1
clone_size: many
d_call: .
j_call: TRBJ2-3
cdr3_aa: CSARQEGTQYF
cdr3_nt: TGCAGTGCTAGACAGGAGGGGACGCAGTATTTT

v_call: TRBV20-1
clone_size: few
d_call: TRBD1
j_call: TRBJ1-1
cdr3_aa: CSARSTGRAFF
cdr3_nt: TGCAGTGCTAGATCGACAGGGAGGGCTTTCTTT